This record concerns one T cell receptor (beta chain) sequence. This clone has a single count. Its antigen has not been determined. Qualities for individual bases were not recorded, and no much larger clone is one base off. TCRbeta CDR3 regions were amplified from genomic DNA by means of the immunoSEQ Assay, a bias-controlled multiplex PCR. The original methods were these. Within the assay, amplification of reference gene primers was used to estimate how many nucleated cells each sample contained. To quantify the absolute abundance of each unique TCRbeta CDR3 rearrangement, sequence reads were collapsed and filtered. For each sample, productive Simpson clonality was calculated as the square root of Simpson's diversity index across productive rearrangements. The table comes from immuneACCESS by way of TCRdb, which keeps in-frame sequences with V and J called. Part of the clones is missing from these tables; in studies checked, under half for an unresolved V gene and the rest for unknown reasons. That table gives V, J and clone size, and the DNA gave D and trimming. The sample has about 99,000 clones on record, roughly nine tenths of them singletons. Approximately 5.5% of the sample belongs to the ten largest clones.

The sample is drawn from a study of blood T cell repertoires in COVID-19 (dated by TCRdb to the early 2020s). As for the study more broadly: The collaborator samples originated in the United States, Italy and Spain and spanned the acute and convalescent phases of COVID-19. The material from the prospective study consisted of cDNA or gDNA derived from T cells, B-cell-depleted T cells, or PBMCs. Subjects who had been exposed to COVID-19, were actively infected with it, or had recovered from it provided the deeply sampled blood TCRbeta repertoires that made up the dataset. The repertoires were released in a freely available public database intended as a resource for research on the immune response to SARS-CoV-2. Samples came from the ongoing ImmuneRACE study (first 160 participants) plus 1,254 subjects from 6 global collaborators. The sample metadata nearly always contained a de-identified subject ID, COVID-19 status, age in years and sex. Where available, HLA class I and class II types were obtained from metadata supplied by the sample provider rather than from assay-based typing. Summary of the overall study and its limitations: Clinical and demographic metadata were provided uncurated, with the amount varying by source and participant.

As encoded in the germline V gene, CDR1 is MNHEY while CDR2 is SVGEGT. The CDR3, cysteine through phenylalanine, is 13 amino acids long. The DNA shown is the 39-base CDR3, in frame from base 1. The junction shows trimming of 5 bases on V and 7 bases on J, plus 15 bases between the germline ends. Whole blood was collected in K2EDTA tubes by collaborating institutions according to the institutions' own protocols. For TCRbeta analysis, collaborator samples were shipped as frozen whole blood, as isolated PBMCs, or as DNA extracted from either sample type. The chain uses TRBV6-2 or TRBV6-3 and TRBJ2-7; matching of 5 bases hints at TRBD1 as the D gene. The TCR sequence derives from a human donor in a cohort sampled during active COVID-19. Material for sequencing was peripheral blood. In nucleotides, the sequence is TGTGCCAGCAGTAAAGACTCTAAGGGGGAGCAGTACTTC. It translates to CASSKDSKGEQYF.